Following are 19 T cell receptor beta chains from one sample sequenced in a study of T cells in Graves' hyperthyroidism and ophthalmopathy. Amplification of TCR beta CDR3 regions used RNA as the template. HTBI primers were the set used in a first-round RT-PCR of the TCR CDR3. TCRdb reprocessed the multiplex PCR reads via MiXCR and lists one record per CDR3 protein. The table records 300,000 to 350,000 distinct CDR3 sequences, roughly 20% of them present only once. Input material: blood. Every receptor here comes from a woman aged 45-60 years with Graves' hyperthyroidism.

The CDR3 nucleotides are TGCAGTGCTAGTGGGCAGGGGTATAACACCGGGGAGCTGTTTTTT. Protein sequence: CSASGQGYNTGELFF. J is TRBJ2-2 and V is TRBV20-1; tentatively, D is TRBD1 (6 bases). V lost 3 bases and J lost 2, with 13 bases in between. Germline CDR1 and CDR2: DFQATT and SNEGSKA (reference sequence). The CDR3 length is 15 residues.

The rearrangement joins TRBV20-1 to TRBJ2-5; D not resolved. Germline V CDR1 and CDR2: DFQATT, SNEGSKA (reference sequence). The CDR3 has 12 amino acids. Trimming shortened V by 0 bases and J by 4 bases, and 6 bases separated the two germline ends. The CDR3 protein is CSARDVGETQYF. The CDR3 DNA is TGCAGTGCTAGAGACGTCGGAGAGACCCAGTACTTC.

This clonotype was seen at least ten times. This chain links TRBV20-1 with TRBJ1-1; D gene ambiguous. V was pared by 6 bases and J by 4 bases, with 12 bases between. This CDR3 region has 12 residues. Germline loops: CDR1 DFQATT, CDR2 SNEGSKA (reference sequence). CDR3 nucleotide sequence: TGCAGTGCCACCAACGGGGTCACTGAAGCTTTCTTT. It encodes CSATNGVTEAFF.

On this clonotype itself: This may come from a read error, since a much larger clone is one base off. CDR3 nucleotide sequence: TGCAGTGCTAGACCGCAGGGCCAAGGGTCAGAGACCCAGTACTTC. Encoded protein: CSARPQGQGSETQYF. The J gene is TRBJ2-5, the V gene TRBV20-1; tentatively, D is TRBD1 (5 bases). Germline CDR1 and CDR2: DFQATT and SNEGSKA (reference sequence). The germline V and J ends were trimmed by 2 bases and 4 bases, with 17 bases remaining between them. The CDR3 spans 15 residues.

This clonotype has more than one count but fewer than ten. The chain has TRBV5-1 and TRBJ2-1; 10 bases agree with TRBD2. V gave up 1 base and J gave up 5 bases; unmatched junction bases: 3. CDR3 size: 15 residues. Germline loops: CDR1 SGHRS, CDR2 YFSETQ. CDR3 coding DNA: TGCGCCAGCAGCTTGACTAGCGGGGCCCACAATGAGCAGTTCTTC. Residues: CASSLTSGAHNEQFF.

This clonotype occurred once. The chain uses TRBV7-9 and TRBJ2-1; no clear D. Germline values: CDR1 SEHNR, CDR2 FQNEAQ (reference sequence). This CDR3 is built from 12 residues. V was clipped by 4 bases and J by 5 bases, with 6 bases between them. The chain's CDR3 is CASSSKDNEQFF. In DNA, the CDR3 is TGTGCCAGCAGCTCAAAGGACAATGAGCAGTTCTTC. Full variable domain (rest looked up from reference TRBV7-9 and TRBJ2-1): DTGVSQNPRHKITKRGQNVTFRCDPISEHNRLYWYRQTLGQGPEFLTYFQNEAQLEKSRLLSDRFSAERPKGSFSTLEIQRTEQGDSAMYLCASSSKDNEQFFGPGTRLTVL.

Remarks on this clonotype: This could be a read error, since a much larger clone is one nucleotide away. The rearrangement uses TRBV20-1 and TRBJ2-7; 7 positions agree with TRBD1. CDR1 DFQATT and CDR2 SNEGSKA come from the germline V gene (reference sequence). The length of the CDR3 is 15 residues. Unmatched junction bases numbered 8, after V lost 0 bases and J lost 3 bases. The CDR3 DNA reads TGCAGTGCTAGAGAGGAAGGGGGCTTCTACTACGAGCAGTACTTC. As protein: CSAREEGGFYYEQYF.

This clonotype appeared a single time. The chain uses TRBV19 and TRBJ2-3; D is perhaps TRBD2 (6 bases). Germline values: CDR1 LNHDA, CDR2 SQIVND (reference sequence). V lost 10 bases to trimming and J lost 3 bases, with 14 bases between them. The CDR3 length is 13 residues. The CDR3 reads CAISQGRTDTQYF. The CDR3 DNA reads TGTGCCATCTCACAAGGGAGGACAGATACGCAGTATTTT.

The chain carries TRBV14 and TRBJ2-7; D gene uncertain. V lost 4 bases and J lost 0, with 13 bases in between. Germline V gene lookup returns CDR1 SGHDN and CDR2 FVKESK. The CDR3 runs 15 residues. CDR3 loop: CASSRENRDSYEQYF. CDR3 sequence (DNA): TGTGCCAGCAGCCGCGAGAACAGAGACTCCTACGAGCAGTACTTC.

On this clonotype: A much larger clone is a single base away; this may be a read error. This CDR3 is CASSSVIPSTSTDTQYF. CDR3 nucleotide sequence: TGTGCCAGCAGTTCAGTGATCCCGTCAACTAGCACAGATACGCAGTATTTT. The gene calls are TRBV12-3 or TRBV12-4 and TRBJ2-3; D is ambiguous. Trimming took 4 bases from V and 0 from J, leaving 17 bases between them. This CDR3 is 17 amino acids long.

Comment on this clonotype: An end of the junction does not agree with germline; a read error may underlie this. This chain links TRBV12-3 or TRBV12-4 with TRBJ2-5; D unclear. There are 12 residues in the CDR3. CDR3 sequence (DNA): TGTGCCAGCAGTTTAAATAGTGATTTTTTAAACTTC. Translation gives CASSLNSDFLNF.

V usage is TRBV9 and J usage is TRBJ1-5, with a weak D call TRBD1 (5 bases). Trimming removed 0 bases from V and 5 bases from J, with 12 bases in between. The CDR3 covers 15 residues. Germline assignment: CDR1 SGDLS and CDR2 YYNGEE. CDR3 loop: CASSVGGAQDQPQHF. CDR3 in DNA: TGTGCCAGCAGCGTAGGAGGGGCCCAGGATCAGCCCCAGCATTTT.

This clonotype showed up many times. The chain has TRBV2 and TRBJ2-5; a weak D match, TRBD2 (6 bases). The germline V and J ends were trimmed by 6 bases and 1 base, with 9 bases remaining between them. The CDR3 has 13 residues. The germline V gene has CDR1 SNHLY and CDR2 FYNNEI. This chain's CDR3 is CASRGTVQETQYF. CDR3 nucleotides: TGTGCCAGCAGGGGGACTGTCCAAGAGACCCAGTACTTC.

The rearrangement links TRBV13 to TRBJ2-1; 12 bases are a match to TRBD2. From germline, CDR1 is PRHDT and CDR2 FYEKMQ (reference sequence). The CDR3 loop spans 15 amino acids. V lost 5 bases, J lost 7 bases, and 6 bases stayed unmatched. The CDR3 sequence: CASSIRTSGINEQFF. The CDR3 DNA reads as TGTGCCAGCAGCATCCGGACTAGCGGGATAAATGAGCAGTTCTTC.

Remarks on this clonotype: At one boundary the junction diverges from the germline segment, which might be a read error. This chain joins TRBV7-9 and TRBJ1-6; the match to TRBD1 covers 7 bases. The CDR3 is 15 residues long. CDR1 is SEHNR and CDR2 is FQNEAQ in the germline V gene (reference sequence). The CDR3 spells CASSSRDRYNSPPHF. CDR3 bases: TGTGCCAGCAGCAGCCGGGACAGATATAATTCACCCCCCCACTTT.

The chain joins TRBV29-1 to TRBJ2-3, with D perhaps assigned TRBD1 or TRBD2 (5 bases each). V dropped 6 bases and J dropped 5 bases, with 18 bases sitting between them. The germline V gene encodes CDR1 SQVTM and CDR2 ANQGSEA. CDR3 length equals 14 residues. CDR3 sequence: CSVSGGPDRDTQYF. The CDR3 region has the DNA TGCAGCGTGTCTGGGGGACCAGATAGAGATACGCAGTATTTT.

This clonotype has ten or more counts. The CDR3 protein is CASSYGTDSYNEQFF. In nucleotides, the CDR3 is TGTGCCAGCAGTTACGGGACAGACTCCTACAATGAGCAGTTCTTC. V is TRBV6-5 and J is TRBJ2-1; 7 nucleotides align to TRBD1. V lost 2 bases, J lost 0 bases, and 1 base stayed unmatched. CDR1 is MNHEY, CDR2 SVGAGI, per germline. The CDR3 has 15 residues.

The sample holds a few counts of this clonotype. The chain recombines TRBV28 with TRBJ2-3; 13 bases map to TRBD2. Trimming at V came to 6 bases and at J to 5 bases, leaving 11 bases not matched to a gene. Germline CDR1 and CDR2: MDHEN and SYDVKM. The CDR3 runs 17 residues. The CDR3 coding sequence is TGTGCCAGCAGCCAACTAGCGGGAGGGCCGGGGGGAGATACGCAGTATTTT. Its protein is CASSQLAGGPGGDTQYF.

The CDR3 reads CASSPRDRWTTGELFF. The DNA for the CDR3 is TGTGCCAGCAGCCCCCGGGACAGGTGGACCACCGGGGAGCTGTTTTTT. The V call is TRBV3-1, the J call TRBJ2-2; 8 bases are a match to TRBD1. The CDR3 has 16 residues. V lost 4 bases and J lost 4; bases outside the gene matches: 8. The germline V gene encodes CDR1 LGHDT and CDR2 YNNKEL (reference sequence).